This passage covers 29 T cell receptor beta chains from one sample sequenced in a study of T cell responses to AZD1222 COVID-19 vaccine (dated by TCRdb to 2020 to 2022). The protocol used for the library was the immunoSEQ multiplex PCR assay. TCRdb limited this immuneACCESS table to in-frame rearrangements with V and J called. A share of clones is missing; checked studies link under half to unresolved V genes, and the rest is unexplained. The sample table contains around 150,000 clones; only one count was recorded for 91% of them. Around 5% of the sample is taken by the ten largest. Sample time point, as interpreted from the label and publication: baseline before first vaccination. The sample here was peripheral blood, taken on day 0 of AZD1222 vaccination. The origin of the receptors is an adult in good health.

This clone is a singleton in its sample. The chain joins TRBV28 to TRBJ1-4; D ambiguous. V was cut by 6 bases and J by 4 bases, with 12 bases left in between. The CDR3 runs to 14 residues. Germline CDR1 is MDHEN and CDR2 is SYDVKM. CDR3: CASSPSEFNEKLFF. DNA of the CDR3: TGTGCCAGCAGCCCATCAGAGTTTAATGAAAAACTGTTTTTT.

The rearrangement links TRBV2 to TRBJ2-7; D is undetermined. Germline values: CDR1 SNHLY, CDR2 FYNNEI. V gave up 5 bases and J gave up 5 bases, with 16 bases separating them. CDR3 length: 14 residues. The CDR3 here is CASSREAVRHEQYF. CDR3 nucleotides: TGTGCCAGCAGTCGAGAGGCCGTTAGGCACGAGCAGTACTTC.

V usage is TRBV6-2 or TRBV6-3 and J usage is TRBJ2-1; 10 positions agree with TRBD2. This CDR3 contains 18 residues. CDR1 is MNHEY and CDR2 is SVGEGT in the germline V gene. V gave up 6 bases and J gave up 0 bases; unmatched junction bases: 11. The DNA for the CDR3 is TGTGCCAGCAGCCGCCGGACTAGCGGAATTTACTCCTACAATGAGCAGTTCTTC. Translating gives CASSRRTSGIYSYNEQFF.

This chain uses TRBV5-4 with TRBJ2-4, with D uncertain. CDR1 is SGHNT and CDR2 is YYREEE in the germline V gene (reference sequence). The CDR3 extends over 14 amino acids. The ends were cut back, 5 bases at V and 5 bases at J, with 14 bases in the middle. CDR3 DNA: TGTGCCAGCAGGGTTGCAGGTGGGCAAAACATTCAGTACTTC. Amino acid sequence: CASRVAGGQNIQYF. Filled out from reference TRBV5-4 and TRBJ2-4, the complete variable domain reads ETGVTQSPTHLIKTRGQQVTLRCSSQSGHNTVSWYQQALGQGPQFIFQYYREEENGRGNFPPRFSGLQFPNYSSELNVNALELDDSALYLCASRVAGGQNIQYFGAGTRLSVL.

This chain links TRBV5-1 with TRBJ1-1; no clear D. The CDR3 sequence is 15 residues long. Germline CDR1 and CDR2: SGHRS and YFSETQ. Trimming took 1 base from V and 0 from J, leaving 10 bases between them. The CDR3 sequence is CASSLSGSMNTEAFF. The DNA of the CDR3 is TGCGCCAGCAGCTTGAGTGGCAGCATGAACACTGAAGCTTTCTTT.

The chain employs TRBV6-6 and TRBJ1-1, with D unclear. The CDR3 runs 11 residues. V lost 7 bases and J 7 bases, leaving 10 bases between the germline ends. In germline, CDR1 is MNHNY, CDR2 SVGAGI (reference sequence). As DNA, the CDR3 is TGTGCCAGCACCCTCGGGGTTGAAGCTTTCTTT. Its protein product is CASTLGVEAFF.

V and J are TRBV28 and TRBJ2-1, with a weak D call TRBD2 (5 bases). The CDR3 contains 13 residues. Germline CDR1 and CDR2: MDHEN and SYDVKM. Trimming stripped 4 bases from V and 7 bases from J, with 11 bases between. For the CDR3, the DNA is TGTGCCAGCAGTTATACTCGAGGGAATGAGCAGTTCTTC. Its protein is CASSYTRGNEQFF.

Notes on this clone: Relative to the germline gene, one junction end is altered; a read error may explain this. The chain combines TRBV6-2 or TRBV6-3 with TRBJ2-7; D possibly matches TRBD1 or TRBD2 (5 bases each). Germline V gene lookup returns CDR1 MNHEY and CDR2 SVGEGT. This CDR3 is built from 12 residues. The CDR3 sequence is CASSYGGNERYF. The CDR3 DNA sequence: TGTGCCAGCAGTTACGGGGGTAACGAGCGGTACTTC.

The chain joins TRBV28 to TRBJ1-1; D is unresolved. With 1 base removed from V and 0 bases from J, the gap between germline ends came to 12 bases. The CDR3 runs 16 residues. Germline V gene sequence: CDR1 MDHEN, CDR2 SYDVKM. The CDR3 is CASSLSPVWMNTEAFF. CDR3 nucleotides: TGTGCCAGCAGTTTATCTCCAGTATGGATGAACACTGAAGCTTTCTTT. The variable domain in full, completed from reference TRBV28 and TRBJ1-1, reads DVKVTQSSRYLVKRTGEKVFLECVQDMDHENMFWYRQDPGLGLRLIYFSYDVKMKEKGDIPEGYSVSREKKERFSLILESASTNQTSMYLCASSLSPVWMNTEAFFGQGTRLTVV.

The chain combines TRBV29-1 with TRBJ2-7; 12 nucleotides align to TRBD2. Trimming cost V 6 bases and J 7 bases; bases outside gene matches: 7. The CDR3 is 13 amino acids. CDR1 is SQVTM and CDR2 is ANQGSEA in the germline V gene. CDR3 in DNA: TGCAGCGTAATACCCGGACTAGCGGGAGAGCAGTACTTC. Its translation: CSVIPGLAGEQYF.

The chain employs TRBV2 and TRBJ2-7; perhaps TRBD1 as D (7 bases). The length of the CDR3 is 14 residues. Germline V gene lookup returns CDR1 SNHLY and CDR2 FYNNEI. Trimming left V 8 bases short and J 2 bases short, with 16 bases between. The DNA of the CDR3 is TGTGCCAGCCTCAGGGGGGTGAAGGCCTACGAGCAGTACTTC. It encodes CASLRGVKAYEQYF.

This clone has just one count. The V call is TRBV6-5, the J call TRBJ2-7, with a tentative D call TRBD2 (6 bases). CDR1 is MNHEY, CDR2 SVGAGI, per germline. Trimming cost V 0 bases and J 2 bases, with 11 bases left between them. The CDR3 spans 15 residues. This CDR3 is CASSYSIAVAYEQYF. The CDR3, as DNA: TGTGCCAGCAGTTACTCGATAGCGGTTGCCTACGAGCAGTACTTC.

To note about this clone: Different DNA sequences within this sample yield the same CDR3. This chain uses TRBV6-2 or TRBV6-3 with TRBJ2-7; D gene ambiguous. Between the trimmed V and J ends, which lost 0 bases and 2 bases, there was a span of 2 bases. CDR3 length equals 12 residues. In germline, CDR1 is MNHEY, CDR2 SVGEGT. CDR3 protein: CASSYSPYEQYF. For the CDR3, the DNA is TGTGCCAGCAGTTACTCCCCCTACGAGCAGTACTTC.

V gene TRBV6-1 combines with J gene TRBJ1-2; the D is unclear. Trimming cost V 2 bases and J 6 bases, with 10 bases left between them. The CDR3 sequence is 13 residues long. Germline V CDR1 and CDR2: MNHNS, SASEGT. As DNA, the CDR3 is TGTGCCAGCAGTGAAATGAGGGTTGATGGCTACACCTTC. This sequence encodes CASSEMRVDGYTF.

J is TRBJ2-3 and V is TRBV7-8; D is ambiguous. Germline CDR1 and CDR2: SGHVS and FQNEAQ. The ends were cut back, 2 bases at V and 4 bases at J, with 7 bases in the middle. CDR3 length: 13 amino acids. This chain's CDR3 is CASSLLPPDTQYF. CDR3 in DNA: TGTGCCAGCAGCTTACTCCCACCAGATACGCAGTATTTT. The whole variable domain, filled in from reference TRBV7-8 and TRBJ2-3, reads GAGVSQSPRYKVAKRGQDVALRCDPISGHVSLFWYQQALGQGPEFLTYFQNEAQLDKSGLPSDRFFAERPEGSVSTLKIQRTQQEDSAVYLCASSLLPPDTQYFGPGTRLTVL.

J is TRBJ2-2 and V is TRBV7-6; D not certain. Germline V gene data show CDR1 as SGHVS and CDR2 as FNYEAQ. The CDR3 contains 16 residues. The V gene lost 2 bases and the J gene lost 2 bases, with 12 bases spanning the gap. The CDR3 here is CASSLKGTPNTGELFF. The CDR3 bases are TGTGCCAGCAGCTTAAAGGGAACCCCCAACACCGGGGAGCTGTTTTTT. The whole variable domain, filled in from reference TRBV7-6 and TRBJ2-2, reads GAGVSQSPRYKVTKRGQDVALRCDPISGHVSLYWYRQALGQGPEFLTYFNYEAQQDKSGLPNDRFSAERPEGSISTLTIQRTEQRDSAMYRCASSLKGTPNTGELFFGEGSRLTVL.

This clone was picked up a small number of times. V and J are TRBV18 and TRBJ2-7; TRBD1 or TRBD2 may be the D gene (6 bases each). The CDR3 contains 14 residues. The germline V and J ends were trimmed by 6 bases and 6 bases, with 18 bases remaining between them. Per germline, CDR1 KGHSH and CDR2 LQKENI. The CDR3 here is CASSTTLGGSEQYF. CDR3 nucleotides: TGTGCCAGCTCTACGACTCTCGGGGGCTCCGAGCAGTACTTC.

This clone was observed once. J is TRBJ1-3 and V is TRBV7-2; D is perhaps TRBD1 (6 bases). Germline CDR1 is SGHTA and CDR2 is FQGNSA. CDR3 size: 17 residues. Trimming removed 7 bases at V and 3 bases at J, with 22 bases between. CDR3 sequence reads: CASTNIPGEFFGNTIYF. The CDR3 DNA follows: TGTGCCAGCACGAACATTCCAGGGGAATTTTTTGGAAACACCATATATTTT. Full variable domain (remainder filled in from reference TRBV7-2 and TRBJ1-3): GAGVSQSPSNKVTEKGKDVELRCDPISGHTALYWYRQSLGQGLEFLIYFQGNSAPDKSGLPSDRFSAERTGGSVSTLTIQRTQQEDSAVYLCASTNIPGEFFGNTIYFGEGSWLTVV.

The J gene is TRBJ1-5, the V gene TRBV21-1; the D call of TRBD1 is as the table states it, not checked on the DNA. TRBV21-1 is a pseudogene locus. The CDR3 extends over 12 amino acids. CDR3 coding DNA: TGTGCCAGCAGGACAGGGGGGCAGCCCCAGCATTTT. It encodes CASRTGGQPQHF.

The genes are TRBV5-5 and TRBJ2-1; D gene unclear. The CDR3 covers 11 residues. Germline assignment: CDR1 SGHKS and CDR2 YYEKEE (reference sequence). Trimming pared 3 bases from V and 9 bases from J, leaving 7 bases between. For the CDR3, the DNA is TGTGCCAGCAGCTCCACTGGTGAGCAGTTCTTC. Protein product: CASSSTGEQFF.

This clone was detected only once. The gene calls are TRBV5-5 and TRBJ2-6, with no clear D. The CDR3 loop spans 15 amino acids. Germline assignment: CDR1 SGHKS and CDR2 YYEKEE (reference sequence). V shed 2 bases and J shed 5 bases, with 11 bases lying between them. CDR3 in DNA: TGTGCCAGCAGCTTTACGCTACTCCGGGCCAACGTCCTGACTTTC. It is translated as CASSFTLLRANVLTF.

This rearrangement joins TRBV5-4 to TRBJ2-7, with 8 bases fitting TRBD2. The CDR3 is made up of 15 amino acids. V shed 4 bases and J 0 bases; nucleotides not matched to a gene: 6. Germline values: CDR1 SGHNT, CDR2 YYREEE (reference sequence). The CDR3 DNA reads as TGTGCCAGCAGCCGAAGCGGGGGAAGCTCCTACGAGCAGTACTTC. Its protein product is CASSRSGGSSYEQYF. Drawing the rest from reference TRBV5-4 and TRBJ2-7, the complete variable domain is ETGVTQSPTHLIKTRGQQVTLRCSSQSGHNTVSWYQQALGQGPQFIFQYYREEENGRGNFPPRFSGLQFPNYSSELNVNALELDDSALYLCASSRSGGSSYEQYFGPGTRLTVT.

This chain connects TRBV4-1 to TRBJ2-1; TRBD2 is a possible D gene (5 bases). The CDR3 totals 17 residues. V lost 1 base and J lost 0, with 13 bases in between. The germline CDR1 and CDR2 sequences are MGHRA and YSYEKL. CDR3 coding DNA: TGCGCCAGCAGCCAAGTGAGGGATGGGTTCTCCTACAATGAGCAGTTCTTC. Its protein is CASSQVRDGFSYNEQFF.

The chain is built from TRBV12-2 and TRBJ2-3; TRBD1, the D gene given by the table, was not confirmed from the DNA. TRBV12-2 is a pseudogene segment. The CDR3 consists of 21 residues. The DNA of the CDR3 is TGTGCAAGTCGCCCCTTACTAGGGACCAGGGGATCACATATGATCACAGATACGCAGTATTTT. Translated: CASRPLLGTRGSHMITDTQYF.

The rearrangement links TRBV11-3 to TRBJ2-7; D possibly corresponds to TRBD1 (5 bases). CDR3 size: 15 residues. Germline V lookup: CDR1 SGHNT, CDR2 YENEEA. V lost 5 bases and J lost 3, with 17 bases in between. In nucleotides, the CDR3 is TGTGCCAGCAGCGTTACATCAGGGCCCTACTACGAGCAGTACTTC. Protein product: CASSVTSGPYYEQYF.

The chain combines TRBV7-9 with TRBJ1-1; 8 nucleotides align to TRBD1. Germline loops: CDR1 SEHNR, CDR2 FQNEAQ (reference sequence). The junction had 6 bases not matched to a gene; V was cut back by 5 bases and J by 7 bases. The CDR3 loop spans 13 amino acids. CDR3: CASSLGTGFEAFF. The CDR3 nucleotides read TGTGCCAGCAGCCTGGGGACAGGCTTTGAAGCTTTCTTT.

The chain couples TRBV9 to TRBJ2-3; TRBD1 is a possible D gene (6 bases). Germline CDR1 reads SGDLS; CDR2 reads YYNGEE. This CDR3 comprises 13 residues. Trimming left V 2 bases short and J 7 bases short, with 11 bases between. The CDR3 region is CASSVGAPNTQYF. DNA for the CDR3: TGTGCCAGCAGCGTGGGGGCCCCGAATACGCAGTATTTT.

The rearrangement joins TRBV28 to TRBJ2-7, with D perhaps matching TRBD1 or TRBD2 (5 bases each). Trimming stripped 2 bases from V and 2 bases from J, with 7 bases between. The germline V gene encodes CDR1 MDHEN and CDR2 SYDVKM. The CDR3 is 13 residues long. The CDR3 reads CASSLQGPYEQYF. The CDR3 nucleotides are TGTGCCAGCAGTTTACAGGGACCCTACGAGCAGTACTTC.

The genes are TRBV7-2 and TRBJ2-1; D is perhaps TRBD1 or TRBD2 (5 bases each). Between the trimmed V and J ends, which lost 2 bases and 5 bases, there was a span of 16 bases. The CDR3 spans 16 residues. Germline values: CDR1 SGHTA, CDR2 FQGNSA. CDR3: CASSLPERDENNEQFF. CDR3 nucleotides: TGTGCCAGCAGCTTACCGGAGAGGGACGAAAACAATGAGCAGTTCTTC.